Shown below are 3 T cell receptor beta chains from a single sample sequenced in a study of shared clonotypes between healthy human individuals. Some clones are missing from TCRdb's copy, which holds only in-frame ones; the method was immunoSEQ multiplex PCR. Of roughly 700,000 clones listed, less than 95% are singletons. Input material: memory CD8+ T cells from PBMCs. Subset noted: CD45RO+ cells pooled with CCR7-negative TemRA cells. The source of these receptors is a man aged 18-30 years in good health. Some clones in this sample may be carry-over from other donors' samples.

The chain links TRBV1 to TRBJ2-7; TRBD1, as called in the table, went unchecked against the DNA. TRBV1 is tagged as a pseudogene. CDR3 size: 14 residues. The CDR3 nucleotides read TGCACCAGCAGCCAAGCAGGGGGCGCGACCGAGCAGTACTTC. This gives the protein CTSSQAGGATEQYF.

J is TRBJ2-1 and V is TRBV27; D is uncertain. The ends were cut back, 2 bases at V and 8 bases at J, with 10 bases in the middle. CDR3 length equals 13 residues. Germline assignment: CDR1 MNHEY and CDR2 SMNVEV (reference sequence). This CDR3 is CASSLRFGYEQFF. As DNA, the CDR3 is TGTGCCAGCAGTTTAAGATTCGGGTATGAGCAGTTCTTC.

This clone was seen once. The chain carries TRBV6-6 and TRBJ2-2; D gene ambiguous. Germline V gives CDR1 MNHNY, CDR2 SVGAGI (reference sequence). There are 11 residues in the CDR3. The germline V and J ends were trimmed by 10 bases and 3 bases, with 6 bases remaining between them. The CDR3 DNA reads as TGTGCCACCTCGTACACCGGGGAGCTGTTTTTT. Protein product: CATSYTGELFF.